The 29 T cell receptor beta chains listed next were all sequenced from one sample in a study of post-analysis software for immune sequencing data. Study-wide results and caveats: TRBV5-6, TRBV5-1 and TRBV20-1 were among five TRBV segments more frequent in patients than controls.

Their recognized antigens are unknown. Every TCR beta cDNA library bore unique molecular identifiers. TCRdb reanalysed the PCR reads using MiXCR and keeps one entry per CDR3 protein. The data show roughly 170,000 distinct CDR3 sequences, 30% seen once. The specimen sequenced was blood. The receptors come from a girl aged 10 to 17 with multiple sclerosis.

As to this clonotype: The junction does not match germline at one end; this may be a read error. This rearrangement joins TRBV30 to TRBJ1-1, with a weak D call TRBD1 (6 bases). The CDR3 sequence is 12 residues long. In germline, CDR1 is GTSNPN, CDR2 SVGIG (reference sequence). CDR3 protein: CAQTGMNAEAFF. In DNA form, the CDR3 reads TGTGCCCAAACAGGGATGAACGCTGAAGCTTTCTTT.

The chain recombines TRBV5-1 with TRBJ1-4; no firm D call. V was pared by 4 bases and J by 5 bases, with 12 bases between. Germline V gene data show CDR1 as SGHRS and CDR2 as YFSETQ. CDR3 length: 14 residues. The CDR3 DNA reads TGCGCCAGCAGCACCCTCCCGGGGAATGAAAAACTGTTTTTT. It translates to CASSTLPGNEKLFF.

The chain recombines TRBV12-3 or TRBV12-4 with TRBJ2-7; D not certain. With the DNA end fitting TRBJ2-5 better, the J assignment may be wrong. This CDR3 comprises 16 residues. CDR3 DNA sequence: TGTGCCAGCAGCCTAGGACGGGCGTCAGAGTTGGAGACCCAGTACTTC. Residues: CASSLGRASELETQYF.

This clonotype has a handful of counts. The V and J genes are TRBV7-9 and TRBJ2-2, with unresolved D. This CDR3 contains 13 residues. CDR1 is SEHNR and CDR2 is FQNEAQ in the germline V gene (reference sequence). Trimming pared 5 bases from V and 6 bases from J, leaving 10 bases between. The CDR3 region is CASSLGRSGELFF. The DNA for the CDR3 is TGTGCCAGCAGCCTTGGACGGTCCGGGGAGCTGTTTTTT.

The gene calls are TRBV24-1 and TRBJ2-1, with 8 bases identical to TRBD2. The germline gives CDR1 KGHDR, CDR2 SFDVKD. The CDR3 covers 15 residues. J lost 9 bases, V lost 9 bases, and 15 bases had no gene match. CDR3 protein: CATASAGGELSEQFF. The CDR3 DNA follows: TGTGCCACCGCAAGTGCGGGAGGAGAGCTTTCTGAGCAGTTCTTC.

This clonotype was found many times. The chain uses TRBV6-2 or TRBV6-3 and TRBJ1-5; D is undetermined. The V and J ends lost 7 bases and 2 bases respectively, with 12 bases between them. This CDR3 has 14 amino acids. CDR1 MNHEY and CDR2 SVGEGT come from the germline V gene. The CDR3 DNA reads as TGTGCCAGCACCGACCCCGGGGGCAATCAGCCCCAGCATTTT. Translated, it gives CASTDPGGNQPQHF.

This clonotype was seen at least ten times. The chain has TRBV28 and TRBJ2-3, with 8 bases aligning to TRBD2. The CDR3 length is 17 residues. Germline lookup yields CDR1 MDHEN and CDR2 SYDVKM. V lost 4 bases to trimming and J lost 6 bases; unmatched junction nucleotides: 15. The CDR3 sequence: CASSSPGSGGIGDTQYF. For the CDR3, the DNA is TGTGCCAGCAGTTCCCCGGGATCGGGGGGGATCGGGGATACGCAGTATTTT.

This chain joins TRBV28 and TRBJ1-1, with D unclear. V was pared by 8 bases and J by 5 bases, with 21 bases between. Per germline, CDR1 MDHEN and CDR2 SYDVKM. This CDR3 region has 15 residues. In nucleotides, the CDR3 is TGTGCCAGCCTCGCGGTAGGTGTACGAACGACTGAAGCTTTCTTT. Its protein product is CASLAVGVRTTEAFF. The complete variable domain, with remaining parts taken from reference TRBV28 and TRBJ1-1, reads DVKVTQSSRYLVKRTGEKVFLECVQDMDHENMFWYRQDPGLGLRLIYFSYDVKMKEKGDIPEGYSVSREKKERFSLILESASTNQTSMYLCASLAVGVRTTEAFFGQGTRLTVV.

This clonotype occurred many times. V and J are TRBV10-3 and TRBJ2-5, with D possibly matching TRBD2 (6 bases). Per germline, CDR1 ENHRY and CDR2 SYGVKD. V was shortened by 10 bases and J by 1 base, with 16 bases between the two germline ends. The CDR3 contains 14 residues. This CDR3 reads CASSARGSQETQYF. As DNA, the CDR3 is TGTGCCAGCAGCGCCCGGGGGAGCCAAGAGACCCAGTACTTC.

This clonotype appeared many times. The V call is TRBV20-1, the J call TRBJ2-5; a possible D gene is TRBD2 (5 bases). V shed 6 bases and J shed 5 bases, with 22 bases lying between them. Germline CDR1 DFQATT, CDR2 SNEGSKA (reference sequence). The CDR3 spans 15 residues. The CDR3 DNA is TGCAGTGCGAACCGGACTCCCAAGCTGGGCGAGACCCAGTACTTC. This encodes CSANRTPKLGETQYF.

This clonotype was found many times. The chain joins TRBV29-1 to TRBJ2-5; no clear D. The length of the CDR3 is 11 residues. The germline CDR1 and CDR2 sequences are SQVTM and ANQGSEA. V dropped 7 bases and J dropped 0 bases, with 6 bases sitting between them. The CDR3 sequence is CSAVNQETQYF. The CDR3 DNA reads TGCAGCGCGGTAAACCAAGAGACCCAGTACTTC.

This clonotype has only a few counts. V gene TRBV18 combines with J gene TRBJ2-1, with D possibly matching TRBD1 (8 bases). This CDR3 is built from 15 residues. From germline, CDR1 is KGHSH and CDR2 LQKENI. With 5 bases removed from V and 3 bases from J, the gap between germline ends came to 14 bases. The CDR3 sequence: CASSWEGQDYNEQFF. As DNA, the CDR3 is TGTGCCAGCTCATGGGAGGGACAGGACTACAATGAGCAGTTCTTC.

There are many counts of this clonotype. The chain uses TRBV5-6 and TRBJ2-1; tentative D call: TRBD1 (5 bases). This CDR3 region has 13 residues. From germline, CDR1 is SGHDT and CDR2 YYEEEE. Trimming removed 2 bases from V and 8 bases from J, with 11 bases in between. The CDR3 bases are TGTGCCAGCAGCTTTATGACCAGGGATGAGCAGTTCTTC. This gives the protein CASSFMTRDEQFF.

This clonotype was detected ten times or more. The chain is built from TRBV6-2 or TRBV6-3 and TRBJ2-1; D unclear. Between the trimmed V and J ends, which lost 6 bases and 6 bases, there was a span of 9 bases. Germline assignment: CDR1 MNHEY and CDR2 SVGEGT. This CDR3 has 12 amino acids. CDR3 residues: CASSHDRNEQFF. Here the CDR3 DNA reads TGTGCCAGCAGCCACGACCGCAATGAGCAGTTCTTC.

This chain connects TRBV29-1 to TRBJ1-1; 8 nucleotides line up with TRBD1. The germline V gene encodes CDR1 SQVTM and CDR2 ANQGSEA. CDR3 length: 13 residues. The J segment lost 7 bases and the V segment lost 3 bases, leaving 7 bases of the junction unmatched. The CDR3 DNA reads as TGCAGCGTTGACCCGGACAGGGCCGTTGAAGCTTTCTTT. It is translated as CSVDPDRAVEAFF.

This clonotype was counted many times. The chain joins TRBV5-1 to TRBJ2-7; no firm D call. In germline, CDR1 is SGHRS, CDR2 YFSETQ. V lost 4 bases and J 1 base, leaving 12 bases between the germline ends. This CDR3 is built from 14 residues. The CDR3 coding sequence is TGCGCCAGCAGCCTAGACCATGGTTCCTACGAGCAGTACTTC. Its protein product is CASSLDHGSYEQYF.

In this sample, this clonotype turned up a few times. The V and J genes are TRBV15 and TRBJ2-7; no clear D gene. Germline values: CDR1 LNHNV, CDR2 YYDKDF (reference sequence). Trimming left V 1 base short and J 2 bases short, with 18 bases between. The CDR3 consists of 17 residues. CDR3 in amino acids: CATSRVKKKSVTYEQYF. In DNA, the CDR3 is TGTGCCACCAGCAGAGTGAAAAAAAAAAGCGTAACCTACGAGCAGTACTTC.

Details on this clonotype: The junction shows a germline mismatch at one end, possibly a read error. This rearrangement joins TRBV2 to TRBJ2-7; 8 bases align to TRBD1. This CDR3 is 16 amino acids long. The germline gives CDR1 SNHLY, CDR2 FYNNEI. The CDR3, as DNA: TGTGCCAGCAGAGAAGCGCCAGGGGGCGCGTGGGGCGAGCAGTACTTC. Protein: CASREAPGGAWGEQYF.

The chain joins TRBV12-3 or TRBV12-4 to TRBJ1-4, with D hard to call. V was trimmed by 4 bases and J by 0 bases, leaving 9 bases between them. This CDR3 has 15 amino acids. CDR3 in DNA: TGTGCCAGCAGTTCGGAACCAGCAACTAATGAAAAACTGTTTTTT. Translation gives CASSSEPATNEKLFF.

The V call is TRBV13, the J call TRBJ2-2, with D possibly being TRBD1 (5 bases). There are 14 residues in the CDR3. The V gene's germline CDR1 is PRHDT and CDR2 FYEKMQ (reference sequence). V was trimmed by 5 bases and J by 1 base, leaving 8 bases between them. CDR3 sequence: CASSPTGNTGELFF. CDR3 nucleotide sequence: TGTGCCAGCAGCCCCACAGGGAACACCGGGGAGCTGTTTTTT.

The rearrangement uses TRBV5-1 and TRBJ2-7, with a tentative D call TRBD2 (6 bases). The germline V gene has CDR1 SGHRS and CDR2 YFSETQ. Trimming pared 6 bases from V and 0 bases from J, leaving 13 bases between. The CDR3 consists of 14 residues. CDR3 sequence reads: CASNRDWSSYEQYF. Written as DNA, the CDR3 is TGCGCCAGCAACCGGGACTGGAGCTCCTACGAGCAGTACTTC.

The chain uses TRBV5-1 and TRBJ1-2, with a possible D match to TRBD1 (5 bases). From germline, CDR1 is SGHRS and CDR2 YFSETQ. V lost 4 bases and J 7 bases, leaving 20 bases between the germline ends. This CDR3 contains 15 residues. CDR3 sequence: CASSESRAGSSGYTF. The CDR3 DNA reads as TGCGCCAGCAGCGAGAGCAGGGCAGGGTCTTCTGGCTACACCTTC. The full variable domain, in which reference TRBV5-1 and TRBJ1-2 provide the parts outside the CDR3, is KAGVTQTPRYLIKTRGQQVTLSCSPISGHRSVSWYQQTPGQGLQFLFEYFSETQRNKGNFPGRFSGRQFSNSRSEMNVSTLELGDSALYLCASSESRAGSSGYTFGSGTRLTVV.

The chain joins TRBV21-1 to TRBJ2-3. TRBV21-1 is tagged as a pseudogene. There are 14 residues in the CDR3. The CDR3 sequence: CASSKGISTDTQYF. CDR3 DNA sequence: TGTGCCAGCAGCAAAGGGATTAGCACAGATACGCAGTATTTT.

In this sample, this clonotype turned up many times. The rearrangement joins TRBV4-1 to TRBJ2-1, with 11 bases that match TRBD2. The CDR3 is 19 amino acids. Trimming removed 1 base from V and 3 bases from J; junction bases left unmatched: 11. Germline V gives CDR1 MGHRA, CDR2 YSYEKL. CDR3 sequence reads: CASSQAIDSGTSGYNEQFF. The CDR3, as DNA: TGCGCCAGCAGCCAAGCCATCGACTCGGGGACTAGCGGCTACAATGAGCAGTTCTTC.

This clonotype was detected many times. CDR3 in amino acids: CASSLYLKETQYF. The CDR3 nucleotides are TGTGCCAGCAGTTTGTACTTAAAAGAGACCCAGTACTTC. J is TRBJ2-5 and V is TRBV12-3 or TRBV12-4, with D hard to call. The CDR3 consists of 13 residues. With 3 bases removed from V and 3 bases from J, the gap between germline ends came to 8 bases.

This clonotype has more than one count but fewer than ten. The chain carries TRBV5-1 and TRBJ1-5, with 9 bases aligning to TRBD1. In germline, CDR1 is SGHRS, CDR2 YFSETQ. The CDR3 totals 14 residues. J was trimmed by 7 bases and V by 1 base; bases with no gene match: 3. CDR3 loop: CASSLTGGEQPQHF. In DNA form, the CDR3 reads TGCGCCAGCAGCTTGACAGGGGGCGAGCAGCCCCAGCATTTT.

At least ten counts were recorded for this clonotype. The chain uses TRBV12-3 or TRBV12-4 and TRBJ1-5; weak D call: TRBD1 (5 bases). V was pared by 6 bases and J by 4 bases, with 10 bases between. CDR3 size: 13 residues. The CDR3 bases are TGTGCCAGCAGGGATGGGGGGAATCAGCCCCAGCATTTT. Its protein is CASRDGGNQPQHF.

A word on this clonotype: A much larger clone differs by one base, so this may be a read error. V usage is TRBV29-1 and J usage is TRBJ2-5; D is undetermined. Germline values: CDR1 SQVTM, CDR2 ANQGSEA. The CDR3 runs to 13 residues. The V end was cut by 3 bases, the J end by 2 bases, with 10 bases between. CDR3 in amino acids: CSVEETNQETQYF. The CDR3, as DNA: TGCAGCGTTGAGGAGACAAATCAAGAGACCCAGTACTTC.

V gene TRBV4-1 combines with J gene TRBJ2-1; a possible D gene is TRBD2 (5 bases). With 1 base removed from V and 8 bases from J, the gap between germline ends came to 18 bases. The CDR3 consists of 16 residues. Per the germline V gene, CDR1 is MGHRA and CDR2 is YSYEKL. The CDR3 coding sequence is TGCGCCAGCAGCCAAGTGTCCCTAGCCTTTGTGGATGAGCAGTTCTTC. This sequence encodes CASSQVSLAFVDEQFF.